This paragraph covers one T cell receptor (beta chain) sequence. The antigen remains undetermined. The data were obtained in a study of identical twins. Study conclusions and caveats: Out-of-frame alpha sequences shared between twins exhibited an excess of low generation probability.

V lost 4 bases and J 5 bases, leaving 19 bases between the germline ends. This CDR3 is built from 16 residues. Germline assignment: CDR1 SGHRS and CDR2 YFSETQ. TCRdb passed the 5' RACE reads through MiXCR, listing each CDR3 protein once. The sample has 200,000 to 300,000 distinct CDR3 sequences; about 12% are singletons. Only healthy Caucasians were enrolled as donors. This same sample was also taken into another study, of yellow fever vaccine responses in identical twins. That paper adds: Reported findings indicate that twins' vaccine T cell responses seemed partially convergent, partially personalized.

This chain joins TRBV5-1 and TRBJ2-1; perhaps TRBD1 as D (5 bases). The specimen was memory (CD45RO+) T cells sorted from blood. The TCR sequence derives from a young woman in good health. Written as DNA, the CDR3 is TGCGCCAGCAGCCGCTGGGTACTGACGGACAACAATGAGCAGTTCTTC. Translation gives CASSRWVLTDNNEQFF.